One and the same sample provided the 10 T cell receptor beta chains below, sequenced in a study of OX40 agonist ivuxolimab in advanced cancers. The protocol was immunoSEQ multiplex PCR, while the TCRdb copy is restricted to in-frame clones and leaves out a portion. The sample includes around 60,000 clones, around 90% seen only once; the top ten take around 16%. This sample comprised CD4+ or CD8+ T cells sorted from blood, obtained in a trial of the OX40 agonist ivuxolimab. The receptors stem from an adult with an advanced solid tumor such as melanoma, head and neck, liver or kidney cancer.

This clone came up a few times. The chain couples TRBV2 to TRBJ2-5; 9 nucleotides match TRBD2. Germline V gene data show CDR1 as SNHLY and CDR2 as FYNNEI. This CDR3 comprises 12 residues. The J segment lost 5 bases and the V segment lost 6 bases, leaving 1 base of the junction unmatched. The CDR3, as DNA: TGTGCCAGCAGGCGGGAGGGCGAGACCCAGTACTTC. Its protein product is CASRREGETQYF.

The V and J genes are TRBV30 and TRBJ1-1; 8 nucleotides match TRBD1. With V trimmed by 1 base and J by 7 bases, 8 bases remained unmatched. The CDR3 has 14 residues. CDR1 is GTSNPN and CDR2 is SVGIG in the germline V gene (reference sequence). The CDR3 bases are TGTGCCTGGAGTGCCGGGACAGGCGGGCGTGAAGCTTTCTTT. It is translated as CAWSAGTGGREAFF.

A single count supports this clone. The chain carries TRBV4-1 and TRBJ2-7, with unresolved D. Germline CDR1 and CDR2: MGHRA and YSYEKL. Trimming removed 4 bases at V and 5 bases at J, with 12 bases between. This CDR3 is 13 amino acids long. In DNA, the CDR3 is TGCGCCAGCAGCCTAACCGAAGTCCACGAGCAGTACTTC. It is translated as CASSLTEVHEQYF.

The chain combines TRBV28 with TRBJ1-5, with a weak D call TRBD1 (5 bases). This CDR3 is built from 19 residues. Trimming took off 2 bases at V and 0 bases at J, with 20 bases between the two ends. Germline loops: CDR1 MDHEN, CDR2 SYDVKM. The DNA for the CDR3 is TGTGCCAGCAGTTTAGCCGGGGCCCCCGGGATTTATAGCAATCAGCCCCAGCATTTT. Translated: CASSLAGAPGIYSNQPQHF.

V gene TRBV21-1 combines with J gene TRBJ2-2; TRBD1 is the table's D call, not checked against the DNA. TRBV21-1 is a listed pseudogene. This CDR3 contains 15 residues. CDR3 loop: CASSKGNRKTGELFF. The CDR3 DNA reads as TGTGCCAGCAGCAAAGGGAACAGGAAAACCGGGGAGCTGTTTTTT.

This clone showed up just a few times. The CDR3 here is CASSQDSGSSYEQYF. The CDR3 nucleotides read TGTGCCAGCAGCCAAGATAGCGGGAGCTCCTACGAGCAGTACTTC. The chain recombines TRBV7-9 with TRBJ2-7; 9 bases are shared with TRBD2. This CDR3 has 15 residues. Trimming took 5 bases from V and 0 from J; bases not matched to a gene: 5. CDR1 SEHNR and CDR2 FQNEAQ come from the germline V gene (reference sequence).

As regards this clone: At one of its ends the junction is not consistent with the germline gene, which may arise from a read error. This chain joins TRBV7-7 and TRBJ2-5, with 7 positions matching TRBD2. This CDR3 spans 15 amino acids. Germline-derived CDR1 and CDR2 are SSHAT and FNYEAQ (reference sequence). The CDR3 sequence: CASSPDMGGQETQYF. The CDR3 nucleotides are TGTGCTAGCAGCCCCGACATGGGAGGGCAAGAGACCCAGTACTTC.

This chain connects TRBV6-5 to TRBJ2-7, with D perhaps matching TRBD1 (5 bases). V was shortened by 2 bases and J by 2 bases, with 7 bases between the two germline ends. Germline CDR1 MNHEY, CDR2 SVGAGI. The CDR3 runs to 13 residues. This CDR3 is CASSYGRAYEQYF. CDR3 in DNA: TGTGCCAGCAGTTACGGCAGGGCCTACGAGCAGTACTTC.

The CDR3 sequence: CASSFGDRHWETEAFF. CDR3 sequence (DNA): TGCGCCAGCAGCTTCGGGGACAGACATTGGGAGACTGAAGCTTTCTTT. This chain connects TRBV5-1 to TRBJ1-1; 7 positions agree with TRBD1. The CDR3 loop spans 16 amino acids. Germline trimming cut 2 bases from V and 5 bases from J; bases unmatched to any gene: 12. CDR1 and CDR2 from the germline V gene are SGHRS and YFSETQ.

The rearrangement uses TRBV7-8 and TRBJ1-1; 8 bases match TRBD1. The CDR3 covers 16 residues. Per the germline V gene, CDR1 is SGHVS and CDR2 is FQNEAQ. V dropped 5 bases and J dropped 2; count of bases not matched to a gene: 10. The CDR3: CASSETRTGTNTEAFF. DNA for the CDR3: TGTGCCAGCAGCGAGACCAGGACAGGGACAAACACTGAAGCTTTCTTT.